This entry lists 29 T cell receptor beta chains sequenced from one sample in a study of OX40 agonist ivuxolimab in advanced cancers. Assay: immunoSEQ multiplex PCR; the TCRdb copy retains only in-frame clones and omits some. The sample comprises 25,000 to 35,000 clones, more than 85% of which are singletons, and around 15% rests with the top ten. Specimen: CD4+ or CD8+ T cells sorted from blood, collected in a trial of the OX40 agonist ivuxolimab. The source is an adult with an advanced solid tumor such as melanoma, head and neck, liver or kidney cancer.

The rearrangement joins TRBV19 to TRBJ1-1; D is uncertain. V lost 3 bases and J 1 base, leaving 6 bases between the germline ends. There are 13 residues in the CDR3. The germline V gene encodes CDR1 LNHDA and CDR2 SQIVND (reference sequence). CDR3 DNA: TGTGCCAGTAGTATTTCGTGGAACACTGAAGCTTTCTTT. Its protein product is CASSISWNTEAFF.

The chain combines TRBV20-1 with TRBJ2-7; no firm D call. This CDR3 is 11 amino acids long. Germline lookup yields CDR1 DFQATT and CDR2 SNEGSKA (reference sequence). Trimming removed 3 bases at V and 0 bases at J, with 3 bases between. The DNA of the CDR3 is TGCAGTGCTAGTGTCTCCTACGAGCAGTACTTC. Translating gives CSASVSYEQYF.

The CDR3 DNA is TGTGCCAGCAGCTTAAGCAGGGTTGGGATCACTGAAGCTTTCTTT. Its translation is CASSLSRVGITEAFF. The V and J genes are TRBV7-3 and TRBJ1-1; TRBD1 is a possible D gene (5 bases). The germline V gene encodes CDR1 SGHTA and CDR2 FQGTGA. The V end was cut by 1 base, the J end by 4 bases, with 13 bases between. This CDR3 contains 15 residues.

This clone was seen more than once but under ten times. The chain has TRBV18 and TRBJ2-2, with D possibly matching TRBD1 (6 bases). The CDR3 length is 20 residues. CDR1 is KGHSH and CDR2 is LQKENI in the germline V gene. The ends were cut back, 1 base at V and 0 bases at J, with 21 bases in the middle. The CDR3 sequence is CASSPRERWGHTANTGELFF. CDR3 DNA: TGTGCCAGCTCACCACGGGAACGCTGGGGACACACCGCGAACACCGGGGAGCTGTTTTTT.

This rearrangement joins TRBV2 to TRBJ2-7, with 7 bases that match TRBD1. Germline CDR1 reads SNHLY; CDR2 reads FYNNEI. The V and J ends lost 5 bases and 0 bases, in that order; junction bases with no gene match: 4. The CDR3 spans 14 residues. CDR3 loop: CASSSTGSSYEQYF. As DNA, the CDR3 is TGTGCCAGCAGTTCGACAGGGAGCTCCTACGAGCAGTACTTC. Based on the CDR3 plus reference TRBV2 and TRBJ2-7, the full variable domain is EPEVTQTPSHQVTQMGQEVILRCVPISNHLYFYWYRQILGQKVEFLVSFYNNEISEKSEIFDDQFSVERPDGSNFTLKIRSTKLEDSAMYFCASSSTGSSYEQYFGPGTRLTVT.

The rearrangement links TRBV19 to TRBJ2-7; TRBD2 aligns across 9 bases. This CDR3 contains 14 residues. In germline, CDR1 is LNHDA, CDR2 SQIVND (reference sequence). The trim removed 5 bases at V and 2 bases at J, leaving 4 bases unmatched. The CDR3 sequence: CASSDSGSTYEQYF. The CDR3 bases are TGTGCCAGTAGTGATAGCGGGAGTACCTACGAGCAGTACTTC.

V gene TRBV20-1 combines with J gene TRBJ2-7; perhaps TRBD2 as D (6 bases). This CDR3 comprises 11 residues. Trimming removed 7 bases from V and 3 bases from J, with 10 bases in between. Germline CDR1 and CDR2: DFQATT and SNEGSKA (reference sequence). CDR3 bases: TGCAGTGTAGTAGCGGACTACGAGCAGTACTTC. Protein: CSVVADYEQYF.

This clone was detected once. Here the CDR3 reads CSVDGSSSDREGNEQFF. CDR3 nucleotide sequence: TGCAGCGTTGATGGATCTTCGTCTGACAGGGAAGGTAATGAGCAGTTCTTC. The rearrangement uses TRBV29-1 and TRBJ2-1, with 7 bases identical to TRBD1. The CDR3 is 17 residues long. Germline-derived CDR1 and CDR2 are SQVTM and ANQGSEA. The trim removed 3 bases at V and 7 bases at J, leaving 18 bases unmatched.

The rearrangement links TRBV28 to TRBJ1-5, with 7 bases matching TRBD1. The CDR3 loop spans 14 amino acids. J was trimmed by 6 bases and V by 5 bases; bases with no gene match: 7. The germline V gene encodes CDR1 MDHEN and CDR2 SYDVKM. CDR3 protein: CASSRQGSGQPQHF. The CDR3 DNA is TGTGCCAGCAGTAGACAGGGATCCGGTCAGCCCCAGCATTTT.

This clone has just one count. The chain combines TRBV7-2 with TRBJ2-2; 8 bases are shared with TRBD2. Germline-derived CDR1 and CDR2 are SGHTA and FQGNSA. The CDR3 runs to 19 residues. Losses at the gene ends were 0 bases for V and 3 bases for J; bases not matched to a gene: 12. The CDR3 sequence: CASSLAPWQRETHTGELFF. The CDR3 DNA sequence: TGTGCCAGCAGCTTAGCACCCTGGCAGCGGGAGACCCACACCGGGGAGCTGTTTTTT.

The count of this clone is one. This rearrangement joins TRBV9 to TRBJ2-7; D is unresolved. V was cut by 4 bases and J by 0 bases, with 11 bases left in between. There are 14 residues in the CDR3. From germline, CDR1 is SGDLS and CDR2 YYNGEE. CDR3: CASSPGTVSYEQYF. The CDR3, as DNA: TGTGCCAGCAGCCCAGGCACAGTCTCCTACGAGCAGTACTTC.

The chain links TRBV13 to TRBJ2-7; 14 nucleotides match TRBD2. V trimming: 5 bases; J trimming: 4 bases; junction bases outside the gene matches: 10. Germline CDR1 reads PRHDT; CDR2 reads FYEKMQ (reference sequence). The CDR3 contains 17 residues. The CDR3 nucleotides are TGTGCCAGCAGCCGGGGACTAGCGGGAGCGGGGGGATACGAGCAGTACTTC. Translation: CASSRGLAGAGGYEQYF.

The V gene is TRBV9, the J gene TRBJ2-7; weak D call: TRBD2 (5 bases). Germline V gene data show CDR1 as SGDLS and CDR2 as YYNGEE. The CDR3 is made up of 15 amino acids. V lost 0 bases and J 2 bases, leaving 12 bases between the germline ends. This CDR3 reads CASSVGAATTYEQYF. CDR3 coding DNA: TGTGCCAGCAGCGTAGGAGCGGCTACAACCTACGAGCAGTACTTC.

V is TRBV4-1 and J is TRBJ2-6; no clear D. The V gene's germline CDR1 is MGHRA and CDR2 YSYEKL. Deletions cut 0 bases from V and 0 bases from J, with 12 bases between. This CDR3 contains 18 residues. The DNA of the CDR3 is TGCGCCAGCAGCCAAGAAGCTGGGCAGTTCTCTGGGGCCAACGTCCTGACTTTC. Its protein product is CASSQEAGQFSGANVLTF.

The V and J genes are TRBV7-2 and TRBJ2-5; 9 nucleotides agree with TRBD1. The germline V gene has CDR1 SGHTA and CDR2 FQGNSA. This CDR3 is built from 14 residues. V dropped 3 bases and J dropped 5; count of bases not matched to a gene: 4. CDR3: CASSFTGGAETQYF. The CDR3 coding sequence is TGTGCCAGCAGCTTTACAGGGGGCGCGGAGACCCAGTACTTC.

This chain joins TRBV7-8 and TRBJ2-2; 7 bases fit TRBD2. Germline loops: CDR1 SGHVS, CDR2 FQNEAQ. The CDR3 runs 15 residues. Trimming cost V 4 bases and J 5 bases; bases outside gene matches: 7. This chain's CDR3 is CASSSKRGRTGELFF. The CDR3 DNA sequence: TGTGCCAGCAGCTCGAAGCGGGGCAGGACCGGGGAGCTGTTTTTT.

This clone occurred once. The rearrangement joins TRBV7-9 to TRBJ2-1; D is undetermined. Trimming left V 5 bases short and J 3 bases short, with 11 bases between. The CDR3 sequence is 14 residues long. Germline V gene data show CDR1 as SEHNR and CDR2 as FQNEAQ (reference sequence). The CDR3, as DNA: TGTGCCAGCAGCCTCGCGGACGGCTACAATGAGCAGTTCTTC. Protein: CASSLADGYNEQFF.

The chain joins TRBV7-9 to TRBJ2-7, with 9 bases aligning to TRBD2. The CDR3 loop spans 14 amino acids. CDR1 is SEHNR and CDR2 is FQNEAQ in the germline V gene (reference sequence). V dropped 0 bases and J dropped 7; count of bases not matched to a gene: 4. The CDR3 nucleotides read TGTGCCAGCAGCTTAGCACTAGCGGGCGGTGAGCAGTACTTC. Its protein is CASSLALAGGEQYF.

The V gene is TRBV9, the J gene TRBJ1-1; D remains ambiguous. The CDR3 is 13 amino acids. Trimming cost V 4 bases and J 4 bases, with 11 bases left between them. Germline V gives CDR1 SGDLS, CDR2 YYNGEE. The CDR3 bases are TGTGCCAGCAGCCAGCCAGAGGGCACTGAAGCTTTCTTT. This translates into CASSQPEGTEAFF. The entire variable domain, with the rest obtained from reference TRBV9 and TRBJ1-1, is as follows: DSGVTQTPKHLITATGQRVTLRCSPRSGDLSVYWYQQSLDQGLQFLIQYYNGEERAKGNILERFSAQQFPDLHSELNLSSLELGDSALYFCASSQPEGTEAFFGQGTRLTVV.

The gene calls are TRBV5-1 and TRBJ2-1; 8 nucleotides align to TRBD1. CDR3 length: 16 residues. Germline V lookup: CDR1 SGHRS, CDR2 YFSETQ. After removal of 4 bases from V and 2 bases from J, the junction contained 8 bases not matched to a gene. The CDR3: CASSTGTGGPYNEQFF. In DNA form, the CDR3 reads TGCGCCAGCAGCACCGGGACAGGAGGCCCCTACAATGAGCAGTTCTTC.

The gene calls are TRBV19 and TRBJ1-1; 8 bases agree with TRBD1. The trim removed 10 bases at V and 2 bases at J, leaving 9 bases unmatched. The CDR3 spans 14 residues. Germline V CDR1 and CDR2: LNHDA, SQIVND (reference sequence). The CDR3 sequence: CATVPGQVNTEAFF. DNA for the CDR3: TGTGCCACCGTGCCGGGACAGGTTAACACTGAAGCTTTCTTT.

V and J are TRBV27 and TRBJ2-1, with D maybe TRBD2 (5 bases). The V end lost 6 bases, the J end lost 3 bases, and 15 bases lay between the germline ends. Germline V gene sequence: CDR1 MNHEY, CDR2 SMNVEV (reference sequence). The CDR3 is 15 amino acids. CDR3 bases: TGTGCCAGCAGCTTTTTAAGCCGGGACTACAATGAGCAGTTCTTC. Its translation: CASSFLSRDYNEQFF.

The chain has TRBV7-9 and TRBJ2-7; no clear D gene. This CDR3 comprises 13 residues. Germline V gene lookup returns CDR1 SEHNR and CDR2 FQNEAQ (reference sequence). V gave up 1 base and J gave up 4 bases, with 8 bases separating them. The CDR3 DNA reads TGTGCCAGCAGCTTAGTTCAGGAATACGAGCAGTACTTC. This encodes CASSLVQEYEQYF. Using reference TRBV7-9 and TRBJ2-7 for the parts outside the CDR3, the full variable domain is DTGVSQNPRHKITKRGQNVTFRCDPISEHNRLYWYRQTLGQGPEFLTYFQNEAQLEKSRLLSDRFSAERPKGSFSTLEIQRTEQGDSAMYLCASSLVQEYEQYFGPGTRLTVT.

This chain links TRBV29-1 with TRBJ2-7; 7 bases match TRBD1. Looked up from germline, CDR1 is SQVTM and CDR2 is ANQGSEA. V trimming: 1 base; J trimming: 4 bases; junction bases outside the gene matches: 4. The CDR3 has 13 residues. The CDR3 bases are TGCAGCGTTGAAGCAGGGGGTTCTTACGAGCAGTACTTC. The encoded protein is CSVEAGGSYEQYF.

The chain recombines TRBV5-8 with TRBJ2-7; 12 bases map to TRBD2. Unmatched junction bases numbered 12, after V lost 3 bases and J lost 2 bases. The CDR3 is made up of 18 amino acids. Germline V CDR1 and CDR2: SGHTS, YDEGEE. The CDR3 loop is CASSSRLAGAVPTYEQYF. For the CDR3, the DNA is TGTGCCAGCAGCTCTCGACTAGCGGGAGCAGTCCCTACCTACGAGCAGTACTTC.

This clone was seen just once. V is TRBV7-9 and J is TRBJ2-1; tentatively, D is TRBD1 (5 bases). The V gene lost 5 bases and the J gene lost 0 bases, with 11 bases spanning the gap. The CDR3 runs to 15 residues. Germline assignment: CDR1 SEHNR and CDR2 FQNEAQ (reference sequence). DNA of the CDR3: TGTGCCAGCAGCCAGGGTTTGGGCTCCTACAATGAGCAGTTCTTC. This sequence encodes CASSQGLGSYNEQFF.

J is TRBJ1-4 and V is TRBV6-5, with 10 bases fitting TRBD1. V dropped 6 bases and J dropped 7; count of bases not matched to a gene: 5. CDR1 and CDR2 from the germline V gene are MNHEY and SVGAGI. This CDR3 has 14 amino acids. Written as DNA, the CDR3 is TGTGCCAGCAGGGGCGACAGGGGGCCTGAAAAACTGTTTTTT. Translation gives CASRGDRGPEKLFF.

The CDR3 is CASSTGDNEQFF. CDR3 bases: TGTGCCAGTTCGACAGGGGACAATGAGCAGTTCTTC. The chain uses TRBV9 and TRBJ2-1; TRBD1 agrees at 8 bases. Losses at the gene ends were 8 bases for V and 5 bases for J; bases not matched to a gene: 3. The CDR3 covers 12 residues. Germline CDR1 SGDLS, CDR2 YYNGEE. The full variable domain, rest sourced from reference TRBV9 and TRBJ2-1, is DSGVTQTPKHLITATGQRVTLRCSPRSGDLSVYWYQQSLDQGLQFLIQYYNGEERAKGNILERFSAQQFPDLHSELNLSSLELGDSALYFCASSTGDNEQFFGPGTRLTVL.

This chain connects TRBV11-2 to TRBJ2-2, with 7 bases fitting TRBD1. This CDR3 region has 17 residues. With 5 bases clipped from V and 7 bases from J, the junction kept 16 bases outside the gene matches. Germline V gene data show CDR1 as SGHAT and CDR2 as FQNNGV. CDR3 sequence reads: CASSPQTGYRSGGELFF. The CDR3 nucleotides read TGTGCCAGCAGCCCTCAGACAGGGTATAGAAGTGGCGGGGAGCTGTTTTTT.